One TCR beta chain is described in this entry. The antigen is not known. Healthy bone marrow donors made up the cohort. Germline CDR1 reads SGHAT; CDR2 reads FQNNGV. V trimming: 3 bases; J trimming: 7 bases; junction bases outside the gene matches: 6. This CDR3 spans 15 amino acids. The sample comes from a study of cytomegalovirus exposure and HLA in healthy donors. Overall study results and limits: By a later analysis, the bulk of CMV-associated TCR beta chains appeared HLA-restricted. Per published accounts, TCR beta sequences correctly predicted the HLA-A and HLA-B alleles of most subjects.

Amplification used 60 Vbeta primers and 13 Jbeta primers. Generated by immunoSEQ multiplex PCR, the TCRdb table keeps only in-frame clones and is missing some. The table lists about 130,000 clones, roughly 85% of them singletons. The clonotype comes from a middle-aged man in good health and CMV-seropositive. V usage is TRBV11-2 and J usage is TRBJ1-6; 7 nucleotides match TRBD1. Sequenced material: PBMCs. The CDR3 sequence: CASSFAAGGNSPLHF. In DNA form, the CDR3 reads TGTGCCAGCAGCTTTGCGGCAGGGGGAAATTCACCCCTCCACTTT.